This T cell receptor beta chain was observed in a study of T-cell reconstitution after alpha-beta-depleted transplantation in children. Study outcomes and limitations: Where alpha-beta T cells came from about two months after transplant was reportedly several hundred expanded graft clones. A year had passed since transplant, and T-cell counts and diversity by then came mostly from newly produced T cells.

This clonotype was seen at least ten times. Its antigen is not identified. Unique molecular identifiers featured in how the TCRbeta library was prepared. TCRdb reprocessed the PCR reads via MiXCR and lists one record per CDR3 protein. The table has hundreds of thousands of distinct CDR3 sequences, roughly 13% seen once; the top ten hold about 0.79%. The CDR3 consists of 16 residues. The germline V gene has CDR1 SGHVS and CDR2 FQNEAQ. With 1 base removed from V and 7 bases from J, the gap between germline ends came to 17 bases. The rearrangement joins TRBV7-8 to TRBJ2-1; TRBD1 might be the D (6 bases). The TCR was taken from a girl between 2 and 10 years old with congenital amegakaryocytic thrombocytopenia, due to receive a stem cell transplant. This material consisted of PBMCs, taken before TCRalphabeta/CD19-depleted stem cell transplant. CDR3 DNA: TGTGCCAGCAGCTTAGGAGGCTGGCAGGGGATGAATGAGCAGTTCTTC. It is translated as CASSLGGWQGMNEQFF.